The following is a T cell receptor (beta chain) sequence with its context. Its antigen is unidentified. The entry originates in a study of CD8 T cells in ankylosing spondylitis. Study-wide results and limits: Prior work had noted some motif variants in reactive arthritis blood and synovial fluid. Disease-linked clones proved CD8+ and comparatively uncommon in peripheral blood.

From the 5' RACE reads, TCRdb called clonotypes with MiXCR, one entry per CDR3 protein. The table lists 220,000 or so distinct CDR3 sequences, 10% to 13% of them singletons. Germline V gives CDR1 SEHNR, CDR2 FQNEAQ (reference sequence). V lost 5 bases and J 4 bases, leaving 12 bases between the germline ends. The CDR3 covers 14 residues. The clonotype comes from a male donor with ankylosing spondylitis or in good health (not recorded which). Sequencing used blood, either unsorted or a sorted T cell fraction (not recorded which). The rearrangement links TRBV7-9 to TRBJ2-1, with D unresolved. DNA of the CDR3: TGTGCCAGCAGCCCGATACCGGCTTACAATGAGCAGTTCTTC. Its translation is CASSPIPAYNEQFF. The full variable domain, rest sourced from reference TRBV7-9 and TRBJ2-1, is DTGVSQNPRHKITKRGQNVTFRCDPISEHNRLYWYRQTLGQGPEFLTYFQNEAQLEKSRLLSDRFSAERPKGSFSTLEIQRTEQGDSAMYLCASSPIPAYNEQFFGPGTRLTVL.